The 12 T cell receptor beta chains presented below share a single source sample, sequenced in a study of T cell changes during pregnancy in multiple sclerosis. Data came from immunoSEQ multiplex PCR; TCRdb stores just in-frame clones and leaves some out. In the table there are fewer than 110,000 clones, 92% of which are singletons. The specimen was peripheral blood, collected after pregnancy. The receptors originated from a female donor with multiple sclerosis, enrolled in a pregnancy study.

The gene calls are TRBV27 and TRBJ2-2, with 8 bases fitting TRBD2. The CDR3 totals 15 residues. Germline trimming cut 3 bases from V and 4 bases from J; bases unmatched to any gene: 4. CDR1 is MNHEY, CDR2 SMNVEV, per germline (reference sequence). DNA for the CDR3: TGTGCCAGCAGTTTTGCGGGGGGCGGCACCGGGGAGCTGTTTTTT. Its protein is CASSFAGGGTGELFF.

The chain links TRBV18 to TRBJ2-2; 7 positions agree with TRBD1. The V gene's germline CDR1 is KGHSH and CDR2 LQKENI. The CDR3 sequence is 15 residues long. The ends lost 5 bases at V and 3 bases at J; junction bases unmatched: 6. The CDR3 region is CASSDRQGDTGELFF. The CDR3 DNA is TGTGCCAGCTCAGACCGGCAGGGGGACACCGGGGAGCTGTTTTTT.

This sequence joins TRBV9 and TRBJ2-1; 7 bases are shared with TRBD2. The V segment lost 2 bases and the J segment 3 bases; nucleotides outside the gene matches: 2. CDR1 and CDR2 (germline): SGDLS, YYNGEE. The CDR3 has 14 residues. CDR3 sequence (DNA): TGTGCCAGCAGCGTCTCTAGCGGCTACAATGAGCAGTTCTTC. Residues: CASSVSSGYNEQFF.

The genes are TRBV27 and TRBJ2-7, with 8 bases aligning to TRBD2. The CDR3 is made up of 16 amino acids. CDR1 MNHEY and CDR2 SMNVEV come from the germline V gene (reference sequence). Germline trimming cut 4 bases from V and 2 bases from J; bases unmatched to any gene: 10. CDR3 DNA sequence: TGTGCCAGCAGTTCCGATCGGCTTAGCGGGACCTACGAGCAGTACTTC. The encoded protein is CASSSDRLSGTYEQYF.

This rearrangement joins TRBV10-3 to TRBJ2-3; TRBD2 matches 7 bases. Looked up from germline, CDR1 is ENHRY and CDR2 is SYGVKD. The CDR3 is made up of 15 amino acids. V gave up 6 bases and J gave up 2 bases; unmatched junction bases: 8. As DNA, the CDR3 is TGTGCCATCAGGGGGGGTAGCGGGTACACAGATACGCAGTATTTT. This encodes CAIRGGSGYTDTQYF.

The rearrangement uses TRBV7-9 and TRBJ2-1, with 10 nucleotides matching TRBD1. This CDR3 is 15 amino acids long. Germline V gene lookup returns CDR1 SEHNR and CDR2 FQNEAQ (reference sequence). The trim removed 8 bases at V and 6 bases at J, leaving 10 bases unmatched. Here the CDR3 reads CASSSKGQGSNEQFF. The CDR3 DNA reads as TGTGCCAGCTCTAGTAAGGGACAGGGGTCCAATGAGCAGTTCTTC.

This clone showed up just once. This chain uses TRBV7-7 with TRBJ2-2, with 10 bases fitting TRBD2. V lost 5 bases to trimming and J lost 6 bases; unmatched junction nucleotides: 9. The germline CDR1 and CDR2 sequences are SSHAT and FNYEAQ (reference sequence). This CDR3 has 16 amino acids. CDR3 nucleotides: TGTGCCAGCAGCCCCGCCGGGACTAGCGTGGCCGGGGAGCTGTTTTTT. This sequence encodes CASSPAGTSVAGELFF.

This chain connects TRBV7-2 to TRBJ1-2; TRBD1 agrees at 7 bases. The junction had 11 bases not matched to a gene; V was cut back by 5 bases and J by 5 bases. The germline gives CDR1 SGHTA, CDR2 FQGNSA. CDR3 length: 15 residues. Written as DNA, the CDR3 is TGTGCCAGCAGCCACAGGGACAGAGATCTTTATGGCTACACCTTC. This translates into CASSHRDRDLYGYTF.

The chain carries TRBV9 and TRBJ1-1; D uncertain. CDR1 and CDR2 (germline): SGDLS, YYNGEE. V was trimmed by 2 bases and J by 0 bases, leaving 8 bases between them. This CDR3 is built from 14 residues. CDR3 nucleotide sequence: TGTGCCAGCAGCGTCCGTGGGCTGAACACTGAAGCTTTCTTT. Amino acid sequence: CASSVRGLNTEAFF.

The V call is TRBV5-6, the J call TRBJ1-4; 8 bases fit TRBD1. This CDR3 has 15 amino acids. V was clipped by 2 bases and J by 4 bases; unmatched bases: 4. Germline V gives CDR1 SGHDT, CDR2 YYEEEE. The CDR3 region has the DNA TGTGCCAGCAGCTTCCGACAGGGGTATAATGAAAAACTGTTTTTT. Its translation is CASSFRQGYNEKLFF.

This clone has only one observation. The CDR3 sequence is CASSLRVGAYNEQFF. As DNA, the CDR3 is TGTGCCAGCAGCTTAAGGGTAGGGGCCTACAATGAGCAGTTCTTC. The chain recombines TRBV11-2 with TRBJ2-1; perhaps TRBD1 as D (5 bases). The ends were cut back, 2 bases at V and 2 bases at J, with 10 bases in the middle. CDR1 SGHAT and CDR2 FQNNGV come from the germline V gene. The CDR3 totals 15 residues.

V usage is TRBV18 and J usage is TRBJ2-2; 10 bases line up with TRBD1. V lost 4 bases, J lost 3 bases, and 5 bases stayed unmatched. This CDR3 spans 16 amino acids. Per the germline V gene, CDR1 is KGHSH and CDR2 is LQKENI. The CDR3 sequence: CASSRAGTGDTGELFF. The CDR3 nucleotides read TGTGCCAGCTCACGCGCCGGGACAGGGGACACCGGGGAGCTGTTTTTT.